This passage covers 18 T cell receptor beta chains from one sample sequenced in a study of shared clonotypes between healthy human individuals. The data were produced by immunoSEQ multiplex PCR, yet TCRdb's version contains in-frame clones alone and is incomplete. The sample consists of around 2.3 million clones, about 94% of them appearing once. Material: naive CD4+ T cells sorted from blood. The subset is: CD45RA+ positively selected. These receptors were obtained from a man in his late teens or twenties in good health.

The chain combines TRBV7-2 with TRBJ2-3; 9 bases fit TRBD2. The CDR3 loop spans 17 amino acids. Germline loops: CDR1 SGHTA, CDR2 FQGNSA. The trim removed 2 bases at V and 0 bases at J, leaving 6 bases unmatched. Written as DNA, the CDR3 is TGTGCCAGCAGCTTACTAGGACTAGCGAGTAGCACAGATACGCAGTATTTT. It encodes CASSLLGLASSTDTQYF.

This clone was found once. This rearrangement joins TRBV6-5 to TRBJ2-2; D possibly corresponds to TRBD2 (6 bases). V was trimmed by 1 base and J by 7 bases, leaving 13 bases between them. CDR1 and CDR2 from the germline V gene are MNHEY and SVGAGI. The CDR3 runs 15 residues. The CDR3 protein is CASSYFRRGGGELFF. The CDR3 DNA reads as TGTGCCAGCAGTTACTTTCGGCGGGGCGGCGGGGAGCTGTTTTTT.

The V gene is TRBV6-6, the J gene TRBJ2-7, with D possibly being TRBD1 or TRBD2 (5 bases each). V was pared by 5 bases and J by 6 bases, with 8 bases between. CDR3 length equals 11 residues. From germline, CDR1 is MNHNY and CDR2 SVGAGI (reference sequence). The chain's CDR3 is CASSRDREQYF. As DNA, the CDR3 is TGTGCCAGCAGTAGGGACCGCGAGCAGTACTTC.

The J gene is TRBJ1-5, the V gene TRBV7-8, with D unclear. V gave up 3 bases and J gave up 6 bases, with 12 bases separating them. The germline V gene encodes CDR1 SGHVS and CDR2 FQNEAQ. The CDR3 has 14 amino acids. CDR3 region: CASSFGGGAQPQHF. In DNA, the CDR3 is TGTGCCAGCAGCTTCGGCGGCGGCGCTCAGCCCCAGCATTTT.

The chain combines TRBV30 with TRBJ1-6; D uncertain. Trimming removed 1 base at V and 11 bases at J, with 12 bases between. The CDR3 extends over 13 amino acids. Per germline, CDR1 GTSNPN and CDR2 SVGIG (reference sequence). The CDR3 nucleotides read TGTGCCTGGAGTGCCGGTGATAGGGCACCCCTCCACTTT. Translating it yields CAWSAGDRAPLHF. The full variable domain, completed using reference TRBV30 and TRBJ1-6, is SQTIHQWPATLVQPVGSPLSLECTVEGTSNPNLYWYRQAAGRGLQLLFYSVGIGQISSEVPQNLSASRPQDRQFILSSKKLLLSDSGFYLCAWSAGDRAPLHFGNGTRLTVT.

V is TRBV4-1 and J is TRBJ2-3; D possibly corresponds to TRBD1 (5 bases). This CDR3 spans 14 amino acids. Germline V gene data show CDR1 as MGHRA and CDR2 as YSYEKL. V lost 5 bases and J 5 bases, leaving 14 bases between the germline ends. CDR3 loop: CASSKGAGQDTQYF. For the CDR3, the DNA is TGCGCCAGCAGCAAAGGGGCCGGGCAAGATACGCAGTATTTT.

The chain combines TRBV30 with TRBJ1-3; D is possibly TRBD1 (5 bases). The germline V and J ends were trimmed by 4 bases and 0 bases, with 13 bases remaining between them. The CDR3 has 15 amino acids. Germline V gives CDR1 GTSNPN, CDR2 SVGIG (reference sequence). CDR3 region: CAWMRNRLSGNTIYF. CDR3 DNA sequence: TGTGCCTGGATGAGGAACAGGCTCTCTGGAAACACCATATATTTT. Based on the CDR3 plus reference TRBV30 and TRBJ1-3, the full variable domain is SQTIHQWPATLVQPVGSPLSLECTVEGTSNPNLYWYRQAAGRGLQLLFYSVGIGQISSEVPQNLSASRPQDRQFILSSKKLLLSDSGFYLCAWMRNRLSGNTIYFGEGSWLTVV.

Of note for this clone: Other DNA sequences in the same sample also yield this CDR3. The J gene is TRBJ1-6, the V gene TRBV9; D is uncertain. V was cut by 0 bases and J by 10 bases, with 8 bases left in between. The CDR3 contains 13 residues. The V gene's germline CDR1 is SGDLS and CDR2 YYNGEE. The CDR3 bases are TGTGCCAGCAGCGTAGAGGTAGGATCACCCCTCCACTTT. Amino acid sequence: CASSVEVGSPLHF.

This chain connects TRBV5-1 to TRBJ1-2; 11 positions agree with TRBD1. The germline V gene has CDR1 SGHRS and CDR2 YFSETQ. The CDR3 totals 16 residues. Unmatched junction bases numbered 7, after V lost 4 bases and J lost 2 bases. CDR3 sequence (DNA): TGCGCCAGCAGCCAACCCGGGACAGGGGGGAACTATGGCTACACCTTC. Translated, it gives CASSQPGTGGNYGYTF.

The chain has TRBV5-1 and TRBJ1-1; TRBD1 aligns across 9 bases. In germline, CDR1 is SGHRS, CDR2 YFSETQ. The CDR3 has 16 amino acids. With 4 bases clipped from V and 4 bases from J, the junction kept 11 bases outside the gene matches. The CDR3 region has the DNA TGCGCCAGCAGCCAGGTTTGGACAGGGGTGGGCACTGAAGCTTTCTTT. This sequence encodes CASSQVWTGVGTEAFF.

The V gene is TRBV4-1, the J gene TRBJ1-4; D is unclear. Trimming stripped 1 base from V and 8 bases from J, with 14 bases between. The CDR3 has 15 residues. Germline V CDR1 and CDR2: MGHRA, YSYEKL. CDR3 in DNA: TGCGCCAGCAGCCAAGCGGCTCCCCTGGGGGAAAAACTGTTTTTT. As protein: CASSQAAPLGEKLFF.

V and J are TRBV21-1 and TRBJ2-7. TRBV21-1 is a recognized pseudogene. This CDR3 is 16 amino acids long. CDR3 amino acids: CASSQPTVRANYEQYF. DNA of the CDR3: TGTGCCAGCAGCCAGCCAACAGTAAGGGCGAACTACGAGCAGTACTTC.

The rearrangement links TRBV2 to TRBJ2-2; no firm D call. V dropped 5 bases and J dropped 0 bases, with 10 bases sitting between them. Germline V lookup: CDR1 SNHLY, CDR2 FYNNEI. This CDR3 is 15 amino acids long. The CDR3 loop is CASSPIRANTGELFF. The CDR3 bases are TGTGCCAGCAGTCCGATTAGGGCGAACACCGGGGAGCTGTTTTTT.

The rearrangement joins TRBV5-5 to TRBJ1-2, with 8 bases matching TRBD1. The V gene's germline CDR1 is SGHKS and CDR2 YYEKEE (reference sequence). The CDR3 has 13 amino acids. V lost 3 bases and J lost 8; bases outside the gene matches: 6. CDR3 residues: CASSWGTGGGYTF. The CDR3 DNA reads as TGTGCCAGCAGCTGGGGGACAGGTGGAGGCTACACCTTC.

Regarding this clone: Within the sample, other DNA sequences also encode this same CDR3. This chain connects TRBV2 to TRBJ2-1; D remains unclear. Looked up from germline, CDR1 is SNHLY and CDR2 is FYNNEI. The CDR3 has 15 amino acids. V was cut by 3 bases and J by 1 base, with 10 bases left in between. The CDR3 sequence is CASSDSGGSYNEQFF. CDR3 in DNA: TGTGCCAGCAGTGATTCAGGCGGATCCTACAATGAGCAGTTCTTC.

This chain links TRBV10-3 with TRBJ1-2; D is unresolved. This CDR3 region has 12 residues. Trimming left V 3 bases short and J 8 bases short, with 10 bases between. CDR1 is ENHRY, CDR2 SYGVKD, per germline. As DNA, the CDR3 is TGTGCCATCAGTGAAACAAGAAAAGGCTACACCTTC. As protein: CAISETRKGYTF.

CDR3 DNA: TGTGCCAGCAGCGCCGGACAGGAGGCCTACGAGCAGTACTTC. Translation gives CASSAGQEAYEQYF. This rearrangement joins TRBV7-2 to TRBJ2-7, with TRBD1 matching over 7 bases. The germline V gene has CDR1 SGHTA and CDR2 FQGNSA. The CDR3 is 14 amino acids. J gave up 2 bases and V 5 bases, and 6 bases lay outside the gene matches.

V gene TRBV10-1 combines with J gene TRBJ2-1, with 15 bases lining up with TRBD2. V dropped 6 bases and J dropped 11; count of bases not matched to a gene: 5. Germline assignment: CDR1 WNHNN and CDR2 SYGVQD (reference sequence). The CDR3 extends over 14 amino acids. Here the CDR3 DNA reads TGCGCCAGCAGCCGCGGACTAGCGGGAGGGAAGCAGTTCTTC. As protein: CASSRGLAGGKQFF.